One sample yielded the 15 T cell receptor beta chains listed below, sequenced in a study of blood T cell repertoires in COVID-19. The assay was immunoSEQ multiplex PCR, and TCRdb's table has in-frame clones only and misses some. The repertoire includes 95,000 to 100,000 clones, more than 70% of them detected once, and around 10% sits in the top ten. Specimen: peripheral blood. Every receptor here comes from a woman aged 25 to 39 with acute or convalescent COVID-19.

This rearrangement joins TRBV5-1 to TRBJ2-7; TRBD1 matches 9 bases. Looked up from germline, CDR1 is SGHRS and CDR2 is YFSETQ. V lost 5 bases to trimming and J lost 5 bases; unmatched junction nucleotides: 8. The CDR3 runs 14 residues. CDR3 amino acids: CASRSTGGNHEQYF. Here the CDR3 DNA reads TGCGCCAGCAGGTCGACAGGGGGTAACCACGAGCAGTACTTC.

The V and J genes are TRBV5-4 and TRBJ2-1; 11 nucleotides line up with TRBD2. V dropped 0 bases and J dropped 2; count of bases not matched to a gene: 4. The germline V gene has CDR1 SGHNT and CDR2 YYREEE (reference sequence). The CDR3 has 17 residues. CDR3 DNA: TGTGCCAGCAGCTTGGAGGTGGGACTAGCGGCCTACAATGAGCAGTTCTTC. This encodes CASSLEVGLAAYNEQFF.

This clone was detected only a few times. The chain carries TRBV7-9 and TRBJ2-3; 9 positions agree with TRBD1. From germline, CDR1 is SEHNR and CDR2 FQNEAQ (reference sequence). Losses at the gene ends were 5 bases for V and 4 bases for J; bases not matched to a gene: 7. This CDR3 spans 15 amino acids. CDR3 nucleotides: TGTGCCAGCAGCCCCGGACAGGGGAGTTCAGATACGCAGTATTTT. Its protein product is CASSPGQGSSDTQYF.

This clone was observed once. The germline gene is not matched at one end of the junction; a read error may be the cause. This chain uses TRBV6-1 with TRBJ2-1, with D perhaps matching TRBD2 (5 bases). The CDR3 runs 17 residues. Germline V gene sequence: CDR1 MNHNS, CDR2 SASEGT. The CDR3 coding sequence is TGTGCCAGCAGGGAAGAAAGCCTCGGGGATTCCTACAATGAGCAGTTCTTC. It yields the protein CASREESLGDSYNEQFF.

The V call is TRBV2, the J call TRBJ1-2; 8 bases are a match to TRBD1. The CDR3 has 14 residues. Germline assignment: CDR1 SNHLY and CDR2 FYNNEI. J gave up 0 bases and V 6 bases, and 3 bases lay outside the gene matches. Here the CDR3 DNA reads TGTGCCAGCAGCTGGACAGGGTCTAACTATGGCTACACCTTC. Amino acid sequence: CASSWTGSNYGYTF.

The rearrangement uses TRBV19 and TRBJ1-6, with TRBD1 matching over 8 bases. Germline V gives CDR1 LNHDA, CDR2 SQIVND (reference sequence). Trimming cost V 1 base and J 7 bases; bases outside gene matches: 0. The CDR3 is 14 residues long. CDR3 sequence reads: CASSIGQGNSPLHF. In nucleotides, the CDR3 is TGTGCCAGTAGTATAGGACAGGGGAATTCACCCCTCCACTTT.

The CDR3 nucleotides read TGTGCCACCAGCAGGAGAGCAGGGGAGGAAAAACTGTTTTTT. Protein sequence: CATSRRAGEEKLFF. The chain recombines TRBV15 with TRBJ1-4; a weak D match, TRBD1 (6 bases). The CDR3 runs 14 residues. Per germline, CDR1 LNHNV and CDR2 YYDKDF (reference sequence). Deletions cut 3 bases from V and 8 bases from J, with 13 bases between.

The J gene is TRBJ1-1, the V gene TRBV3-1 (or the pseudogene TRBV3-2); 9 bases fit TRBD1. This CDR3 region has 14 residues. Germline assignment: CDR1 LGHDT and CDR2 YNNKEL (reference sequence). V was clipped by 1 base and J by 4 bases; unmatched bases: 1. As DNA, the CDR3 is TGTGCCAGCAGCCAAGGACAGGGGGTCACTGAAGCTTTCTTT. Translated, it gives CASSQGQGVTEAFF.

J is TRBJ2-3 and V is TRBV7-2, with D tentatively TRBD2 (5 bases). This CDR3 is built from 14 residues. CDR1 is SGHTA and CDR2 is FQGNSA in the germline V gene. V shed 1 base and J shed 6 bases, with 11 bases lying between them. CDR3 in amino acids: CASSLGGRWDTQYF. CDR3 nucleotide sequence: TGTGCCAGCAGCTTAGGCGGGCGGTGGGATACGCAGTATTTT.

The chain uses TRBV5-1 and TRBJ1-1; 10 bases agree with TRBD1. J lost 0 bases, V lost 1 base, and 9 bases had no gene match. CDR1 and CDR2 from the germline V gene are SGHRS and YFSETQ. The CDR3 runs to 18 residues. The chain's CDR3 is CASSLRTGGLGMNTEAFF. CDR3 DNA: TGCGCCAGCAGCTTGAGGACAGGGGGTTTAGGGATGAACACTGAAGCTTTCTTT.

This clone occurred a few times. This chain connects TRBV15 to TRBJ2-7, with a tentative D call TRBD1 (5 bases). Per germline, CDR1 LNHNV and CDR2 YYDKDF (reference sequence). This CDR3 region has 16 residues. Trimming took 1 base from V and 0 from J, leaving 13 bases between them. The CDR3 region has the DNA TGTGCCACCAGCAGAGCCTCAGGGCTTAACTCCTACGAGCAGTACTTC. This gives the protein CATSRASGLNSYEQYF.

The chain couples TRBV29-1 to TRBJ2-1; D is possibly TRBD2 (5 bases). The CDR3 contains 14 residues. The germline V gene encodes CDR1 SQVTM and CDR2 ANQGSEA. V shed 7 bases and J shed 4 bases, with 17 bases lying between them. The CDR3 is CSGDTSSGYNEQFF. In nucleotides, the CDR3 is TGCAGCGGCGATACTAGTTCGGGTTACAATGAGCAGTTCTTC.

CDR3 region: CAISRDRGLIEQYF. In DNA form, the CDR3 reads TGTGCCATCAGTCGGGACAGGGGGCTGATCGAGCAGTACTTC. The chain is built from TRBV10-3 and TRBJ2-7; 12 bases fit TRBD1. The germline V gene has CDR1 ENHRY and CDR2 SYGVKD. V was pared by 5 bases and J by 6 bases, with 5 bases of the junction left unmatched. The CDR3 covers 14 residues.

J is TRBJ2-7 and V is TRBV29-1; the match to TRBD2 covers 7 bases. Germline-derived CDR1 and CDR2 are SQVTM and ANQGSEA. J gave up 6 bases and V 7 bases, and 12 bases lay outside the gene matches. The CDR3 is made up of 13 amino acids. The CDR3 DNA sequence: TGCAGCGCCACCGGGACTCCGGGGGGCGAGCAGTACTTC. Encoded protein: CSATGTPGGEQYF.

The genes are TRBV27 and TRBJ1-1; D perhaps matches TRBD1 (6 bases). Trimming cost V 7 bases and J 5 bases, with 17 bases left between them. This CDR3 has 14 residues. Germline V CDR1 and CDR2: MNHEY, SMNVEV (reference sequence). As DNA, the CDR3 is TGTGCCAGCAAACAAACCCGGGACAAAACTGAAGCTTTCTTT. Residues: CASKQTRDKTEAFF.